Presented here are 21 T cell receptor beta chains from one specimen sequenced in a study of T cell clonotyping in hematopoietic cell transplantation. Generated by immunoSEQ multiplex PCR, the TCRdb table keeps only in-frame clones and is missing some. This sample has 25,000 to 35,000 clones, with 60% to 80% found just once. As for time point: recipient sample about 28 days before transplant, after cytoreduction. The source was peripheral blood mononuclear cells, collected before stem cell transplant. These receptors all stem from a man between 45 and 60 years old with myelodysplastic syndrome. Some clones in this sample may be carry-over from other donors' samples.

This chain uses TRBV30 with TRBJ2-2; D is possibly TRBD1 (5 bases). Trimming took 6 bases from V and 3 from J, leaving 11 bases between them. Germline assignment: CDR1 GTSNPN and CDR2 SVGIG (reference sequence). The CDR3 has 13 residues. CDR3 sequence (DNA): TGTGCCTGCCAGGGCATCGACACCGGGGAGCTGTTTTTT. Amino acid sequence: CACQGIDTGELFF. The full variable domain, completed using reference TRBV30 and TRBJ2-2, is SQTIHQWPATLVQPVGSPLSLECTVEGTSNPNLYWYRQAAGRGLQLLFYSVGIGQISSEVPQNLSASRPQDRQFILSSKKLLLSDSGFYLCACQGIDTGELFFGEGSRLTVL.

V gene TRBV29-1 combines with J gene TRBJ2-1; maybe TRBD1 (5 bases). Germline CDR1 reads SQVTM; CDR2 reads ANQGSEA. This CDR3 has 12 amino acids. Trimming stripped 5 bases from V and 8 bases from J, with 13 bases between. The CDR3 protein is CSVSETGYEQFF. The CDR3 DNA reads TGCAGCGTTTCTGAAACAGGATATGAGCAGTTCTTC.

The chain joins TRBV4-1 to TRBJ2-7; 8 bases match TRBD1. CDR1 is MGHRA, CDR2 YSYEKL, per germline. Losses at the gene ends were 3 bases for V and 2 bases for J; bases not matched to a gene: 6. This CDR3 has 15 residues. The CDR3 protein is CASSQLDRAPYEQYF. In DNA form, the CDR3 reads TGCGCCAGCAGCCAGCTGGACAGGGCCCCCTACGAGCAGTACTTC.

V usage is TRBV5-1 and J usage is TRBJ2-7, with D tentatively TRBD2 (6 bases). V lost 7 bases, J lost 3 bases, and 17 bases lay in between. This CDR3 comprises 14 residues. Germline loops: CDR1 SGHRS, CDR2 YFSETQ. The CDR3: CASATSSPSYEQYF. The CDR3 nucleotides are TGCGCCAGCGCAACTAGCTCACCCAGCTACGAGCAGTACTTC.

The genes are TRBV19 and TRBJ2-3; D is uncertain. The CDR3 extends over 13 amino acids. Trimming took off 5 bases at V and 2 bases at J, with 8 bases between the two ends. Germline loops: CDR1 LNHDA, CDR2 SQIVND (reference sequence). The CDR3 reads CASSSLSTDTQYF. The CDR3 nucleotides read TGTGCCAGTAGTTCACTCTCCACAGATACGCAGTATTTT.

The rearrangement joins TRBV5-1 to TRBJ1-2, with D perhaps TRBD1 (6 bases). The V end was cut by 4 bases, the J end by 6 bases, with 19 bases between. Germline V gene lookup returns CDR1 SGHRS and CDR2 YFSETQ. The CDR3 is 15 residues long. The DNA for the CDR3 is TGCGCCAGCAGCGCTGGGGGCCCAATTGGGGATGGCTACACCTTC. Encoded protein: CASSAGGPIGDGYTF.

V and J are TRBV28 and TRBJ1-4; D not certain. The CDR3 is 16 residues long. Between the trimmed V and J ends, which lost 4 bases and 7 bases, there was a span of 19 bases. Germline V gives CDR1 MDHEN, CDR2 SYDVKM. This CDR3 reads CASSSLSGREGEKLFF. CDR3 coding DNA: TGTGCCAGCAGTTCCTTAAGTGGGAGGGAGGGTGAAAAACTGTTTTTT.

V is TRBV27 and J is TRBJ2-1, with D hard to call. Trimming left V 9 bases short and J 1 base short, with 19 bases between. Looked up from germline, CDR1 is MNHEY and CDR2 is SMNVEV (reference sequence). The CDR3 length is 16 residues. This chain's CDR3 is CASALTGDGSYNEQFF. The CDR3 DNA reads as TGTGCCAGTGCATTGACTGGCGACGGATCCTACAATGAGCAGTTCTTC.

The J gene is TRBJ2-7, the V gene TRBV20-1; D uncertain. V lost 0 bases, J lost 2 bases, and 2 bases lay in between. Germline lookup yields CDR1 DFQATT and CDR2 SNEGSKA (reference sequence). CDR3 size: 11 residues. CDR3 amino acids: CSARDTYEQYF. CDR3 DNA sequence: TGCAGTGCTAGAGATACCTACGAGCAGTACTTC.

The chain links TRBV7-2 to TRBJ2-1; D is perhaps TRBD1 or TRBD2 (5 bases each). Trimming pared 1 base from V and 15 bases from J, leaving 22 bases between. Germline CDR1 reads SGHTA; CDR2 reads FQGNSA. CDR3 length: 15 residues. CDR3 loop: CASSLGGSYGTPLFF. CDR3 DNA sequence: TGTGCCAGCAGCTTAGGAGGGAGTTACGGGACCCCCCTGTTCTTC.

The gene calls are TRBV7-8 and TRBJ1-6; D might be TRBD1 (5 bases). Trimming left V 3 bases short and J 0 bases short, with 6 bases between. The CDR3 extends over 15 amino acids. CDR1 is SGHVS, CDR2 FQNEAQ, per germline. The CDR3 is CASSFDSSYNSPLHF. Written as DNA, the CDR3 is TGTGCCAGCAGCTTTGACAGCTCCTATAATTCACCCCTCCACTTT.

This rearrangement joins TRBV30 to TRBJ1-2, with unresolved D. The V end lost 2 bases, the J end lost 4 bases, and 8 bases lay between the germline ends. This CDR3 contains 12 residues. Germline V CDR1 and CDR2: GTSNPN, SVGIG (reference sequence). The DNA of the CDR3 is TGTGCCTGGAGTTCGAACGCCTATGGCTACACCTTC. This sequence encodes CAWSSNAYGYTF.

This clone was observed a handful of times. The rearrangement links TRBV19 to TRBJ2-3, with 12 bases aligning to TRBD2. The J segment lost 4 bases and the V segment lost 7 bases, leaving 6 bases of the junction unmatched. Looked up from germline, CDR1 is LNHDA and CDR2 is SQIVND (reference sequence). There are 15 residues in the CDR3. The CDR3 region is CASTRLAGVPDTQYF. The CDR3 coding sequence is TGTGCCAGTACTCGACTAGCGGGAGTCCCAGATACGCAGTATTTT.

This clone showed up just a few times. This chain's CDR3 is CASSFVLAVYQETQYF. The CDR3 region has the DNA TGTGCCAGCAGCTTCGTACTAGCGGTCTATCAAGAGACCCAGTACTTC. The chain combines TRBV7-9 with TRBJ2-5; 8 nucleotides line up with TRBD2. The CDR3 consists of 16 residues. Germline V gene sequence: CDR1 SEHNR, CDR2 FQNEAQ (reference sequence). V lost 3 bases to trimming and J lost 2 bases; unmatched junction nucleotides: 8.

This chain connects TRBV5-4 to TRBJ2-5; tentatively, D is TRBD1 (5 bases). The J call may be mistaken, given a closer DNA end match to TRBJ2-7. CDR3 size: 14 residues. CDR1 and CDR2 from the germline V gene are SGHNT and YYREEE (reference sequence). CDR3 bases: TGTGCCAGCGCAAGAGGATCAGGGTCCAACGAGCAGTACTTC. Amino acid sequence: CASARGSGSNEQYF.

This clone was seen more than once but under ten times. The chain joins TRBV13 to TRBJ2-7; the D is unclear. Trimming shortened V by 5 bases and J by 3 bases, and 8 bases separated the two germline ends. In germline, CDR1 is PRHDT, CDR2 FYEKMQ (reference sequence). The CDR3 is 12 amino acids. The DNA of the CDR3 is TGTGCCAGCAGCCGAAGTGTCTACGAGCAGTACTTC. Its protein is CASSRSVYEQYF. Filled out from reference TRBV13 and TRBJ2-7, the complete variable domain reads AAGVIQSPRHLIKEKRETATLKCYPIPRHDTVYWYQQGPGQDPQFLISFYEKMQSDKGSIPDRFSAQQFSDYHSELNMSSLELGDSALYFCASSRSVYEQYFGPGTRLTVT.

DNA for the CDR3: TGTGCCATCAGTGAGTCAGGGTGGAGGCCAGATACGCAGTATTTT. Its translation is CAISESGWRPDTQYF. This chain links TRBV10-3 with TRBJ2-3; D may be TRBD2 (5 bases). The CDR3 consists of 15 residues. Germline values: CDR1 ENHRY, CDR2 SYGVKD. Trimming cost V 0 bases and J 4 bases, with 11 bases left between them.

This chain uses TRBV30 with TRBJ1-2, with 7 positions matching TRBD1. This CDR3 spans 13 amino acids. The germline V gene has CDR1 GTSNPN and CDR2 SVGIG (reference sequence). After removal of 5 bases from V and 5 bases from J, the junction contained 8 bases not matched to a gene. This CDR3 is CAWGPGQLYGYTF. The CDR3 nucleotides are TGTGCCTGGGGGCCGGGACAGCTATATGGCTACACCTTC.

This clone was seen a single time. V and J are TRBV29-1 and TRBJ1-1, with D possibly TRBD1 on 6 matching bases. CDR3 length equals 12 residues. Germline V gene lookup returns CDR1 SQVTM and CDR2 ANQGSEA. Trimming took off 8 bases at V and 4 bases at J, with 14 bases between the two ends. The CDR3 sequence is CSTGGGSTEAFF. The CDR3 DNA follows: TGCAGCACTGGAGGGGGAAGCACTGAAGCTTTCTTT.

The V and J genes are TRBV2 and TRBJ2-3; the D is unclear. The V end was cut by 4 bases, the J end by 6 bases, with 5 bases between. The CDR3 spans 11 residues. Germline V lookup: CDR1 SNHLY, CDR2 FYNNEI. The chain's CDR3 is CASSVWDTQYF. In nucleotides, the CDR3 is TGTGCCAGCAGTGTTTGGGATACGCAGTATTTT.

This rearrangement joins TRBV6-5 to TRBJ2-1, with D uncertain. Germline CDR1 reads MNHEY; CDR2 reads SVGAGI. The V end was cut by 6 bases, the J end by 5 bases, with 11 bases between. This CDR3 region has 13 residues. The CDR3 bases are TGTGCCAGCAGCCCCGGTCGTGACAATGAGCAGTTCTTC. This encodes CASSPGRDNEQFF.